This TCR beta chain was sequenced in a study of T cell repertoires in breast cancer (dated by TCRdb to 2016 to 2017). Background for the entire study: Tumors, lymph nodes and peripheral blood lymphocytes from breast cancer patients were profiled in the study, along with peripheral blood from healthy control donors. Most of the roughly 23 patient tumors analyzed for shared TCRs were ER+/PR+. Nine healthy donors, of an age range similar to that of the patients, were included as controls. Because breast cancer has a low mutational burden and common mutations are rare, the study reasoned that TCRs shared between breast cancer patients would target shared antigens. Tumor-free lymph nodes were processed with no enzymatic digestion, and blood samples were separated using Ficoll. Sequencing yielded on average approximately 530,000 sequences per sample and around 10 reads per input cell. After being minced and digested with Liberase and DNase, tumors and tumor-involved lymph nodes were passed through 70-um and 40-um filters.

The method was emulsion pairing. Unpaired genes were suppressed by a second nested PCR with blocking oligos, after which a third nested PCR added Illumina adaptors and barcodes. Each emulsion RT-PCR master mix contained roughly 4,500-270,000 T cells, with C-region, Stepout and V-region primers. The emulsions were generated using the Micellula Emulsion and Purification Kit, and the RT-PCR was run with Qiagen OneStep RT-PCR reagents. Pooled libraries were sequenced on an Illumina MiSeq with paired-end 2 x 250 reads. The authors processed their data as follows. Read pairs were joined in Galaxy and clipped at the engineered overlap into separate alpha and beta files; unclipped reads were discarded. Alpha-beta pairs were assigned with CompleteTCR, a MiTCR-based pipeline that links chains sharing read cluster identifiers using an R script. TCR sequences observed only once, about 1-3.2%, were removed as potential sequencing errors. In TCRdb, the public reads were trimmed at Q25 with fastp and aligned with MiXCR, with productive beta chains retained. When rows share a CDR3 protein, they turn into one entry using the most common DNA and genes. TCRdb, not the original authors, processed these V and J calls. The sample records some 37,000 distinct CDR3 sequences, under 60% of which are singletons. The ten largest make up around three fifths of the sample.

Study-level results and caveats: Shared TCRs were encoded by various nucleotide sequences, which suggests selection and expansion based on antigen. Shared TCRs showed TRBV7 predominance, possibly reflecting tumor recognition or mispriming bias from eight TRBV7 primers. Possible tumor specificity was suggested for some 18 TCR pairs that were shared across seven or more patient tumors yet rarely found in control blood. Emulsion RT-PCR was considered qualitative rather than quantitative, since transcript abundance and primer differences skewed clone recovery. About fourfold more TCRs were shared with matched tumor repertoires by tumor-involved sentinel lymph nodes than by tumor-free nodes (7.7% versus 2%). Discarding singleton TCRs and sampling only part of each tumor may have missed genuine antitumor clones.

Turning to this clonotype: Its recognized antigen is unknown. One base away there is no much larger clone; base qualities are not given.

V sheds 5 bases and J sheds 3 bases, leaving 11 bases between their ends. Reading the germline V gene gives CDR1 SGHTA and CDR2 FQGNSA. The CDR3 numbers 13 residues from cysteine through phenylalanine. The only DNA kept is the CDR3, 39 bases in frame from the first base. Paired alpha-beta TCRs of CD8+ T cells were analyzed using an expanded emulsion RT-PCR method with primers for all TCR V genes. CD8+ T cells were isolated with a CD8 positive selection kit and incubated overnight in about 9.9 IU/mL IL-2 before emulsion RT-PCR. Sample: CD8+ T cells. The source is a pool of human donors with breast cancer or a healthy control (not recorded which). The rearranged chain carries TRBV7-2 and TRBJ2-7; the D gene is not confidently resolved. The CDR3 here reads CASSPLMDYEQYF. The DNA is TGTGCCAGCAGCCCCCTCATGGACTACGAGCAGTACTTC.